The T cell receptor (beta chain) under discussion was sequenced for a study of control samples from healthy donors and cancer patients (dated by TCRdb to 2020 to 2022). Including the terminal cysteine and phenylalanine, the CDR3 comprises 15 residues. The DNA shown is the 45-base CDR3, in frame from base 1. CDR1 and CDR2 are drawn from the germline V gene: SNHLY, FYNNEI. Worth noting for this clone: Its recognized antigen is unknown. Per-nucleotide qualities are absent, and no much larger clonotype sits a single base away. The same CDR3 also results from other DNA sequences found in this sample.

Receptor amplification or capture employed the immunoSEQ multiplex PCR assay. What TCRdb holds here is the immuneACCESS table cut down to in-frame rearrangements. Part of the clones is not present; checked against another copy, under half of the missing clones reflect an unresolved V gene, and the others are unexplained. The sample profile shows about 51,000 clones; 88% of them were found once. The ten biggest clones cover just under 40% of the sample. This receptor was taken from a man aged 45-60 years with head and neck cancer. This chain is built from TRBV2 and TRBJ2-1; TRBD2 is a weak D gene call, 6 bases matching. Sequenced material: PBMCs. The DNA is as follows: TGTGCATCCCGGGGTGCGGGGAGCTCCTACAATGAGCAGTTCTTC. This codes for CASRGAGSSYNEQFF.